This is a list of T cell receptor beta chains from one sample in a study of blood T cells in healthy people across ages. MiXCR was run by TCRdb on the 5' RACE reads, yielding one entry per CDR3 protein. Among some 860,000 distinct CDR3 sequences, 45% to 70% were seen once, and the ten largest hold roughly 24%. Sequencing was carried out using blood. The receptors were gathered from a man aged 35-49 years in good health. Both conserved end residues are part of each CDR3. D genes are given only for firm matches. Clone size appears in some rows only: once, few, many, or a class for an expanded clone.

size,length,V,J,D,CDR3,DNA
once,18,TRBV7-7,TRBJ2-6,NA,CANNREKGSNSGANVLTF,TGTGCTAACAACAGGGAAAAGGGATCTAACTCTGGGGCCAACGTCCTGACTTTC
many,9,TRBV29-1,TRBJ2-1,NA,CSGGNEQFF,TGCAGCGGCGGCAATGAGCAGTTCTTC
few,16,TRBV7-3,TRBJ2-7,NA,CASSPDSGRSIYEQYF,TGTGCCAGCAGCCCAGACTCGGGACGATCTATCTACGAGCAGTACTTC
NA,12,TRBV29-1,TRBJ1-1,TRBD1,CSVDRGRNEAFF,TGCAGCGTGGACAGGGGAAGGAATGAAGCTTTCTTT
NA,15,TRBV7-9,TRBJ2-7,NA,CASTHPGTRPYEQYF,TGTGCCAGCACACATCCCGGGACACGCCCCTACGAGCAGTACTTC
NA,18,TRBV7-8,TRBJ2-7,NA,CASSLAEFNRREPYEQYF,TGTGCCAGCAGCTTAGCGGAATTTAACAGGCGCGAACCCTACGAGCAGTACTTC
NA,13,TRBV25-1,TRBJ1-1,NA,CASKSWGDTEAFF,TGTGCCAGCAAATCATGGGGTGACACTGAAGCTTTCTTT
NA,14,TRBV7-9,TRBJ2-7,NA,CASRETGGSYEQYF,TGTGCCAGCAGAGAAACAGGTGGCTCCTACGAGCAGTACTTC
few,14,TRBV20-1,TRBJ2-7,NA,CSARDQPSSYEQYF,TGCAGTGCTAGAGATCAGCCTAGCTCCTACGAGCAGTACTTC
NA,15,TRBV29-1,TRBJ2-3,TRBD2,CSGRGAGADTDTQYF,TGCAGCGGGAGGGGCGCGGGAGCGGATACAGATACGCAGTATTTT
many,13,TRBV27,TRBJ1-1,NA,CASRTLRVLQAFF,TGTGCCAGCAGAACGCTGAGGGTGCTTCAAGCTTTCTTT
NA,15,TRBV25-1,TRBJ2-1,TRBD2,CASRPPGGSNNEQFF,TGTGCCAGCAGGCCTCCGGGCGGGAGTAATAATGAGCAGTTCTTC
NA,16,TRBV5-1,TRBJ2-7,NA,CASSAQGRSHYDVQYF,TGCGCCAGCAGCGCTCAGGGTAGAAGCCACTACGATGTGCAGTACTTC
NA,14,TRBV27,TRBJ2-7,NA,CASSVSQGSYEQYF,TGTGCCAGCAGTGTATCCCAGGGTTCCTACGAGCAGTACTTC
NA,16,TRBV20-1,TRBJ2-3,NA,CSARLAGPTSTDTQYF,TGCAGTGCCCGCCTGGCGGGGCCGACGAGCACAGATACGCAGTATTTT
NA,17,TRBV5-1,TRBJ2-3,TRBD1,CASSSDRDRGGTDTQYF,TGCGCCAGCAGCAGCGACCGGGACAGGGGCGGAACAGATACGCAGTATTTT
NA,14,TRBV5-8,TRBJ2-7,NA,CASSPDSTLSEQYF,TGTGCCAGCAGTCCTGATAGTACCCTCTCCGAGCAGTACTTC
NA,14,TRBV15,TRBJ1-4,NA,CATSSDPTGEKLFF,TGTGCCACCAGCAGTGACCCGACGGGAGAAAAACTGTTTTTT
NA,14,TRBV28,TRBJ2-7,NA,CASSPPFGSYEQYF,TGTGCCAGCAGCCCCCCCTTTGGATCCTACGAGCAGTACTTC
many,12,TRBV20-1,TRBJ2-1,NA,CSAIGGYREQFF,TGCAGTGCTATTGGCGGCTACAGGGAGCAGTTCTTC
few,15,TRBV20-1,TRBJ1-5,NA,CSAREVGLTNQPQHF,TGCAGTGCTAGAGAGGTGGGGCTGACTAATCAGCCCCAGCATTTT
NA,16,TRBV5-6,TRBJ2-3,TRBD2,CASSFLTSGRQRYAYF,TGTGCCAGCAGCTTTCTGACTAGCGGGAGGCAGAGATACGCGTATTTT
NA,14,TRBV20-1,TRBJ2-7,TRBD2,CSARGRGVIYEQYF,TGCAGTGCTAGAGGGCGGGGGGTAATCTACGAGCAGTACTTC
few,13,TRBV7-7,TRBJ2-1,NA,CASSLKANSEQFF,TGTGCTAGCAGCTTAAAGGCCAACAGTGAGCAGTTCTTC
NA,14,TRBV7-6,TRBJ2-7,NA,CASSSWERKYEQYF,TGTGCCAGCAGCTCGTGGGAGCGCAAATACGAGCAGTACTTC
NA,15,TRBV7-9,TRBJ2-1,NA,CASSPFKGTSSEQFF,TGTGCCAGCAGCCCGTTCAAAGGGACAAGCTCTGAGCAGTTCTTC
few,15,TRBV11-1,TRBJ1-1,TRBD1,CASSFQGVRATEAFF,TGTGCCAGCAGCTTCCAGGGGGTAAGAGCCACTGAAGCTTTCTTT
NA,17,TRBV5-5,TRBJ2-7,NA,CASSLVSDPKLNYEQYF,TGTGCCAGCAGCTTGGTATCAGACCCAAAGCTAAACTACGAGCAGTACTTC
NA,15,TRBV28,TRBJ2-4,NA,CASSYTDSVKNIQYF,TGTGCCAGCAGTTACACGGACAGCGTGAAAAACATTCAGTACTTC
NA,15,TRBV4-3,TRBJ2-7,NA,CASSQVKSPKYEQYF,TGCGCCAGCAGCCAAGTTAAATCCCCCAAATACGAGCAGTACTTC
NA,14,TRBV6-2/TRBV6-3,TRBJ1-5,NA,CASSYQTENQPQHF,TGTGCCAGCAGTTACCAGACAGAAAATCAGCCCCAGCATTTT
NA,16,TRBV10-3,TRBJ2-1,NA,CAIIDAVPEDHNEQFF,TGTGCCATCATTGACGCAGTACCCGAAGATCACAATGAGCAGTTCTTC
NA,16,TRBV6-2/TRBV6-3,TRBJ2-7,TRBD2,CASSYSQREGHNEQYF,TGTGCCAGCAGTTACTCCCAGCGGGAGGGACACAATGAGCAGTACTTC
once,13,TRBV29-1,TRBJ2-3,TRBD1,CSGGTGGGDTQYF,TGCAGCGGCGGGACAGGGGGGGGAGATACGCAGTATTTT
NA,15,TRBV7-2,TRBJ2-4,NA,CASSPRLQLGDIQYF,TGTGCCAGCAGCCCACGGCTCCAACTGGGAGACATTCAGTACTTC
NA,9,TRBV29-1,TRBJ2-1,NA,CSVRDEQFF,TGCAGCGTTCGTGATGAGCAGTTCTTC
NA,15,TRBV20-1,TRBJ2-3,TRBD2,CSAIPGTRLRDTQYF,TGCAGTGCTATCCCCGGGACTAGGCTACGGGATACGCAGTATTTT
NA,16,TRBV11-2,TRBJ2-7,TRBD1,CASSLVEGATSYEQYF,TGTGCCAGCAGCTTAGTAGAGGGGGCGACATCCTACGAGCAGTACTTC